This T cell receptor beta chain is drawn from a study of cytotoxic CD8 clonotypes in ibrutinib-treated CLL. General study results and limits: T-cell clonality at baseline went above that of age-matched healthy donors and rose and fell with circulating CD8+ T-cell counts. There were few public clonotypes, and on treatment they contracted or stayed stable.

TCRdb's copy holds only in-frame clones and misses some; the assay was immunoSEQ multiplex PCR. Of roughly 250,000 clones in the sample, 70% were seen once. V was shortened by 6 bases and J by 0 bases, with 15 bases between the two germline ends. The CDR3 is 16 residues long. Germline V CDR1 and CDR2: MGHDK, SYGVNS. With respect to this clone: Its target is unknown.

The receptor's source is a human donor with chronic lymphocytic leukemia. Sequencing used PBMCs, obtained after 24 months of ibrutinib treatment. The chain couples TRBV25-1 to TRBJ1-3; no clear D. The CDR3: CASSPPYTSSGNTIYF. In nucleotides, the CDR3 is TGTGCCAGCAGCCCCCCCTACACCAGCTCTGGAAACACCATATATTTT.